The rows below give T cell receptor beta chains drawn from one sample of a study of Tregs in tolerant kidney transplant recipients. No antigen is known for these receptors. Profiled with immunoSEQ multiplex PCR; TCRdb holds only in-frame clones, not every one. Among approximately 2,500 clones listed, more than 40% were seen once. The source material was Tregs from blood cultured with allogeneic cells. The receptors originated from a human donor in good health. Each CDR3 is given with its conserved first and last residue. The D gene is left open where the match is weak. Clone size is not always given. Where it is, it says once, few, many or a class for expanded clones.

clone_size: NA; v_call: TRBV6-5; j_call: TRBJ2-1; d_call: TRBD1; cdr3_nt: TGTGCCAGCAGGAGACAGGGAAATCGTGTAAATGAGCAGTTCTTC; cdr3_aa: CASRRQGNRVNEQFF
clone_size: large; v_call: TRBV10-3; j_call: TRBJ1-5; d_call: NA; cdr3_nt: TGTGCCATCAGTGGGGAGGGTTATAGCAATCAGCCCCAGCATTTT; cdr3_aa: CAISGEGYSNQPQHF
clone_size: NA; v_call: TRBV4-2; j_call: TRBJ1-2; d_call: NA; cdr3_nt: TGTGCCAGCAGCAGCGGAGATAACTATGGCTACACCTTC; cdr3_aa: CASSSGDNYGYTF
clone_size: NA; v_call: TRBV7-3; j_call: TRBJ1-4; d_call: NA; cdr3_nt: TGTGCCAGCAGCCCTCCCAGGGCAGGGTCTAATGAAAAACTGTTTTTT; cdr3_aa: CASSPPRAGSNEKLFF
clone_size: NA; v_call: TRBV5-1; j_call: TRBJ1-2; d_call: TRBD1; cdr3_nt: TGCGCCAGCAGCCCAGGCAGGGGGGACGGCTACACCTTC; cdr3_aa: CASSPGRGDGYTF
clone_size: few; v_call: TRBV5-1; j_call: TRBJ2-2; d_call: NA; cdr3_nt: TGCGCCAGCAGCCGGGACGGACGGGCCGGGGAGCTGTTTTTT; cdr3_aa: CASSRDGRAGELFF
clone_size: NA; v_call: TRBV5-1; j_call: TRBJ1-1; d_call: NA; cdr3_nt: TGCGCCAGCAGCTTGGATGGAGGGGCGGGAACTGAAGCTTTCTTT; cdr3_aa: CASSLDGGAGTEAFF
clone_size: NA; v_call: TRBV23-1; j_call: TRBJ2-1; d_call: NA; cdr3_nt: TGCGCCAGCAGTCCGTCCCCCAATGAGCAGTTCTTC; cdr3_aa: CASSPSPNEQFF
clone_size: few; v_call: TRBV5-6; j_call: TRBJ1-5; d_call: TRBD1; cdr3_nt: TGTGCCAGCAGCTCCCTACAGGGGGCGCAAGGTCAGCCCCAGCATTTT; cdr3_aa: CASSSLQGAQGQPQHF
clone_size: NA; v_call: TRBV7-9; j_call: TRBJ2-1; d_call: NA; cdr3_nt: TGTGCCAGCAGCTCTCGCATACGAAGGTTCTTC; cdr3_aa: CASSSRIRRFF
clone_size: NA; v_call: TRBV15; j_call: TRBJ1-1; d_call: TRBD1; cdr3_nt: TGTGCCACCAGCAGCGGGACAGTTAACACTGAAGCTTTCTTT; cdr3_aa: CATSSGTVNTEAFF
clone_size: medium-sized; v_call: TRBV7-8; j_call: TRBJ1-1; d_call: NA; cdr3_nt: TGTGCCAGCAGCTTGCCGGTGAATGGTGGAGCTTTCTTT; cdr3_aa: CASSLPVNGGAFF
clone_size: medium-sized; v_call: TRBV19; j_call: TRBJ1-5; d_call: NA; cdr3_nt: TGTGCCAGTAGTATAGTTGGGGGGGGTCAGCCCCAGCATTTT; cdr3_aa: CASSIVGGGQPQHF
clone_size: once; v_call: TRBV11-3; j_call: TRBJ1-2; d_call: NA; cdr3_nt: TGTGCCAGCAGCCCTGAGAGTCGGGTTAGGTTGGGCTACACCTTC; cdr3_aa: CASSPESRVRLGYTF
clone_size: NA; v_call: TRBV6-6; j_call: TRBJ1-2; d_call: NA; cdr3_nt: TGTGCCAGCAAGGCGGGGTTAGGCTACACCTTC; cdr3_aa: CASKAGLGYTF
clone_size: large; v_call: TRBV11-3; j_call: TRBJ2-4; d_call: NA; cdr3_nt: TGTGCCAGCAGCGAAGGAGGCCTAGCCAAAAACATTCAGTACTTC; cdr3_aa: CASSEGGLAKNIQYF
clone_size: NA; v_call: TRBV29-1; j_call: TRBJ1-2; d_call: TRBD1; cdr3_nt: TGCAGCGCGGGGTCAGGGGGATATGGCTACACCTTC; cdr3_aa: CSAGSGGYGYTF
clone_size: NA; v_call: TRBV23-1; j_call: TRBJ1-1; d_call: NA; cdr3_nt: TGCGCCAGCAGTCAAGTAGCACAGATGAACACTGAAGCTTTCTTT; cdr3_aa: CASSQVAQMNTEAFF
clone_size: few; v_call: TRBV10-1; j_call: TRBJ2-4; d_call: NA; cdr3_nt: TGCGCCAGCAGTGCCCAGGGGGCCAAAAACATTCAGTACTTC; cdr3_aa: CASSAQGAKNIQYF
clone_size: few; v_call: TRBV5-1; j_call: TRBJ2-3; d_call: NA; cdr3_nt: TGCGCCAGCAGCTCCCTTAGGGGCAGCACAGATACGCAGTATTTT; cdr3_aa: CASSSLRGSTDTQYF
clone_size: NA; v_call: TRBV6-5; j_call: TRBJ1-1; d_call: NA; cdr3_nt: TGTGCCAGCAGTCACCCCGGGGGCACTGAAGCTTTCTTT; cdr3_aa: CASSHPGGTEAFF
clone_size: large; v_call: TRBV7-3; j_call: TRBJ1-2; d_call: NA; cdr3_nt: TGTGCCAGCAGCTTAACCGACAGGCACGGCTACACCTTC; cdr3_aa: CASSLTDRHGYTF
clone_size: few; v_call: TRBV18; j_call: TRBJ2-6; d_call: NA; cdr3_nt: TGTGCCAGCTCACGTGGGAGCTCTGGGGCCAACGTCCTGACTTTC; cdr3_aa: CASSRGSSGANVLTF
clone_size: NA; v_call: TRBV6-5; j_call: TRBJ2-7; d_call: TRBD2; cdr3_nt: TGTGCCAGCAGTATAAGCGGGGGCTACGAGCAGTACTTC; cdr3_aa: CASSISGGYEQYF
clone_size: NA; v_call: TRBV4-2; j_call: TRBJ2-7; d_call: NA; cdr3_nt: TGTGCCAGCAGCCCTCGTGGGGCCCGGACCTACGAGCAGTACTTC; cdr3_aa: CASSPRGARTYEQYF
clone_size: NA; v_call: TRBV10-3; j_call: TRBJ1-2; d_call: NA; cdr3_nt: TGTGCCATCAGTGAGTCGTTCGGGGGCGGCTACACCTTC; cdr3_aa: CAISESFGGGYTF
clone_size: few; v_call: TRBV30; j_call: TRBJ1-4; d_call: NA; cdr3_nt: TGTGCCTGGAGTGGGGACCTTAATGAAAAACTGTTTTTT; cdr3_aa: CAWSGDLNEKLFF
clone_size: NA; v_call: TRBV6-5; j_call: TRBJ2-3; d_call: NA; cdr3_nt: TGTGCCAGCGGGAAGGGTACCCCAGATACGCAGTATTTT; cdr3_aa: CASGKGTPDTQYF
clone_size: NA; v_call: TRBV7-9; j_call: TRBJ2-3; d_call: TRBD2; cdr3_nt: TGTGCCAGCAGCTTAGGAGCGGGAGGGCCCCCAGATACGCAGTATTTT; cdr3_aa: CASSLGAGGPPDTQYF
clone_size: NA; v_call: TRBV7-6; j_call: TRBJ2-5; d_call: NA; cdr3_nt: TGTGCCAGCAGCTTACCGGTCCAAGAGACCCAGTACTTC; cdr3_aa: CASSLPVQETQYF
clone_size: NA; v_call: TRBV6-5; j_call: TRBJ1-6; d_call: TRBD1; cdr3_nt: TGTGCCAGCCGGACGGACAGGCTCTATAATTCACCCCTCCACTTT; cdr3_aa: CASRTDRLYNSPLHF
clone_size: few; v_call: TRBV15; j_call: TRBJ2-7; d_call: TRBD1; cdr3_nt: TGTGCCACCAGCATCTTAGACAGGGTGGACTACGAGCAGTACTTC; cdr3_aa: CATSILDRVDYEQYF
clone_size: NA; v_call: TRBV29-1; j_call: TRBJ2-3; d_call: NA; cdr3_nt: TGCAGCGGACGGAGCACAGATACGCAGTATTTT; cdr3_aa: CSGRSTDTQYF
clone_size: NA; v_call: TRBV2; j_call: TRBJ2-1; d_call: TRBD1; cdr3_nt: TGTGCCAGCAGTCGGGACAGGGGGCCCTACAATGAGCAGTTCTTC; cdr3_aa: CASSRDRGPYNEQFF
clone_size: NA; v_call: TRBV7-9; j_call: TRBJ2-1; d_call: TRBD2; cdr3_nt: TGTGCCAGCAGCTTAGGGGTGGTTAGCGGGATAGTCAATGAGCAGTTCTTC; cdr3_aa: CASSLGVVSGIVNEQFF
clone_size: few; v_call: TRBV9; j_call: TRBJ2-3; d_call: NA; cdr3_nt: TGTGCCAGCAGGGGGGCTAATGGAGATACGCAGTATTTT; cdr3_aa: CASRGANGDTQYF
clone_size: few; v_call: TRBV5-1; j_call: TRBJ2-3; d_call: TRBD2; cdr3_nt: TGCGCCAGTTCGACTAGCGGGCCTAGCACAGATACGCAGTATTTT; cdr3_aa: CASSTSGPSTDTQYF
clone_size: NA; v_call: TRBV7-2; j_call: TRBJ2-3; d_call: TRBD2; cdr3_nt: TGTGCCAGCAGCTGGGATGGGCTAGCGGGGTTACGGACAGATACGCAGTATTTT; cdr3_aa: CASSWDGLAGLRTDTQYF
clone_size: NA; v_call: TRBV5-1; j_call: TRBJ2-2; d_call: TRBD2; cdr3_nt: TGCGCCAGCAGCTTGTCTACCTCAGAGCGGGGGGGCCATTACACCGGGGAGCTGTTTTTT; cdr3_aa: CASSLSTSERGGHYTGELFF
clone_size: few; v_call: TRBV14; j_call: TRBJ2-3; d_call: TRBD1; cdr3_nt: TGTGCCAGCAGCCGTTTCGGGACAGGGGTCACAGATACGCAGTATTTT; cdr3_aa: CASSRFGTGVTDTQYF
clone_size: NA; v_call: TRBV5-6; j_call: TRBJ2-3; d_call: NA; cdr3_nt: TGTGCCAGCAGCTACGGGCTGTTTGGTGCCAATACGCAGTATTTT; cdr3_aa: CASSYGLFGANTQYF